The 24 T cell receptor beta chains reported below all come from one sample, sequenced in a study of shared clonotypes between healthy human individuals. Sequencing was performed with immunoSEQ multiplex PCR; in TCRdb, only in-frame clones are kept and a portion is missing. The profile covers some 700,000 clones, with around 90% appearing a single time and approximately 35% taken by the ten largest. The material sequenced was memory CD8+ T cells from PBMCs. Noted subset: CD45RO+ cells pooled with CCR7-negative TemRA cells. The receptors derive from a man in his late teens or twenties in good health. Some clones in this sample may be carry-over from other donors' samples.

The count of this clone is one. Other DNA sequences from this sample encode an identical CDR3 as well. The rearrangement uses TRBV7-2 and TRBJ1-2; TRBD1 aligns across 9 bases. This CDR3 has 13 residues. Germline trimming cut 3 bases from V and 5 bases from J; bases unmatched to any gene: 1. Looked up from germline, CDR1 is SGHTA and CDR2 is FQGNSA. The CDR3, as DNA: TGTGCCAGCAGCTTTGGGACAGGGTATGGCTACACCTTC. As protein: CASSFGTGYGYTF.

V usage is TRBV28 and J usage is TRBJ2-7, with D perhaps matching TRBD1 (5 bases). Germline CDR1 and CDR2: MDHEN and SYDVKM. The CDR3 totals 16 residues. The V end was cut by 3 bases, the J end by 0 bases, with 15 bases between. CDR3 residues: CASSFPPGQYSYEQYF. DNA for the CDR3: TGTGCCAGCAGTTTCCCCCCAGGGCAGTACTCCTACGAGCAGTACTTC.

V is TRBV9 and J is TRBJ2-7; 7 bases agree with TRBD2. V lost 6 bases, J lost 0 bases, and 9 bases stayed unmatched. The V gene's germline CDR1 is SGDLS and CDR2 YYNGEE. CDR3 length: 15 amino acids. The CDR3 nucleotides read TGTGCCAGCAATCCCGCCGGGACTACCTCCTACGAGCAGTACTTC. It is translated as CASNPAGTTSYEQYF.

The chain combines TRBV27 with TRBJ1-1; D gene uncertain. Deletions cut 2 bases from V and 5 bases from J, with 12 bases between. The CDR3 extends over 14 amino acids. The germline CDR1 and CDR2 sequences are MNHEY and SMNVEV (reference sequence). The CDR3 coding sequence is TGTGCCAGCAGTTTAGCCTCAGGTTTGACTGAAGCTTTCTTT. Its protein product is CASSLASGLTEAFF.

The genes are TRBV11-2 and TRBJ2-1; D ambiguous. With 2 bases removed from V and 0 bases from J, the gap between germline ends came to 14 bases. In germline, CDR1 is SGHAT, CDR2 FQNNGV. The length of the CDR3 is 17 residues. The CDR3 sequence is CASSLITGPYSYNEQFF. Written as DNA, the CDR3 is TGTGCCAGCAGCTTAATAACTGGGCCCTACTCCTACAATGAGCAGTTCTTC.

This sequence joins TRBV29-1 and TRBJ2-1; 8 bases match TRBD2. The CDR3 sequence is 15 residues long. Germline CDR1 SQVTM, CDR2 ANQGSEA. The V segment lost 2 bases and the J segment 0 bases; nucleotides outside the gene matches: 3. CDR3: CSVETSGGSYNEQFF. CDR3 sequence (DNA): TGCAGCGTTGAAACTAGCGGAGGCTCCTACAATGAGCAGTTCTTC.

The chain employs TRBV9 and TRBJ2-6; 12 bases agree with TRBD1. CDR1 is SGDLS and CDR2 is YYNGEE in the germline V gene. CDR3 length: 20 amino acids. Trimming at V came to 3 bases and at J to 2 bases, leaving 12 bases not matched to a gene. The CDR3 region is CASSASPLGTGGTGANVLTF. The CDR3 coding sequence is TGTGCCAGCAGCGCCTCCCCTCTTGGGACAGGGGGCACTGGGGCCAACGTCCTGACTTTC. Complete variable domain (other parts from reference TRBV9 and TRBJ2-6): DSGVTQTPKHLITATGQRVTLRCSPRSGDLSVYWYQQSLDQGLQFLIQYYNGEERAKGNILERFSAQQFPDLHSELNLSSLELGDSALYFCASSASPLGTGGTGANVLTFGAGSRLTVL.

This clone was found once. The CDR3 bases are TGTGCCAGCAGCGTGGGGACTAGCTCAGCCGGGGAGCTGTTTTTT. Its translation is CASSVGTSSAGELFF. The rearrangement links TRBV9 to TRBJ2-2; TRBD2 agrees at 9 bases. Unmatched junction bases numbered 5, after V lost 2 bases and J lost 6 bases. There are 15 residues in the CDR3. The V gene's germline CDR1 is SGDLS and CDR2 YYNGEE.

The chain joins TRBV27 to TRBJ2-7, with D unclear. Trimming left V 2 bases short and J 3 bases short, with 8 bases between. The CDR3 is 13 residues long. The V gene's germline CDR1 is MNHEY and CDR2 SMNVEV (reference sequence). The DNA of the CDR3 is TGTGCCAGCAGTTTAATTAGGGACTACGAGCAGTACTTC. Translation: CASSLIRDYEQYF.

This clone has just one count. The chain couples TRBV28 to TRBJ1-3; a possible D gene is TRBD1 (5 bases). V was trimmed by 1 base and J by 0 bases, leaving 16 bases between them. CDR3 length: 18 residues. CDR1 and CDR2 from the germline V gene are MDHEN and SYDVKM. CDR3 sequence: CASSLFYSRQTSGNTIYF. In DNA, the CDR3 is TGTGCCAGCAGTTTATTCTACTCCCGACAGACCTCTGGAAACACCATATATTTT.

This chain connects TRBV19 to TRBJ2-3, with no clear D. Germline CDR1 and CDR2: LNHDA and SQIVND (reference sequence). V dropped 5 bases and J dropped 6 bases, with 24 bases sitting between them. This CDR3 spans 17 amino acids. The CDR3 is CASSPVKGTRSKDTQYF. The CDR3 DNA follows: TGTGCCAGTAGTCCTGTGAAGGGAACGCGAAGCAAGGATACGCAGTATTTT.

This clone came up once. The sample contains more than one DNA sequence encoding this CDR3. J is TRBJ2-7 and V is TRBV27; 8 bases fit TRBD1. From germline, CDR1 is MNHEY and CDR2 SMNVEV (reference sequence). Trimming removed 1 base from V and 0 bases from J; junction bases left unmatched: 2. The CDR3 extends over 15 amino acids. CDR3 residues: CASSLWTGSSYEQYF. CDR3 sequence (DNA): TGTGCCAGCAGTTTATGGACAGGGAGCTCCTACGAGCAGTACTTC.

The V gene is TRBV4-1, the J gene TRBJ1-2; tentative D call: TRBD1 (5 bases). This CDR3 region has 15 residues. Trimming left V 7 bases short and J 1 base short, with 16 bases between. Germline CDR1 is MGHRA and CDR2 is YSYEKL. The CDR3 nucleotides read TGCGCCAGCATGCCAGGTGAGGGACTTAACTATGGCTACACCTTC. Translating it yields CASMPGEGLNYGYTF.

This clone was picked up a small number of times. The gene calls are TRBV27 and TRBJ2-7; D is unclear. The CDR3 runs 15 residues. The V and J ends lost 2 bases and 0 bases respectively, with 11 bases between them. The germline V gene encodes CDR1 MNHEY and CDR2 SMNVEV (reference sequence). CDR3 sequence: CASSLGPADSYEQYF. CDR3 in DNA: TGTGCCAGCAGTTTAGGACCGGCGGACTCCTACGAGCAGTACTTC.

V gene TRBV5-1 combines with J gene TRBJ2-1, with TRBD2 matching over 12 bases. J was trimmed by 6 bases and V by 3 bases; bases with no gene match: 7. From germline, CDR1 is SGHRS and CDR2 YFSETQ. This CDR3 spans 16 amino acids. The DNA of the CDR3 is TGCGCCAGCAGCTCCTCCTCGACTAGCGGGAGCAATGAGCAGTTCTTC. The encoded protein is CASSSSSTSGSNEQFF.

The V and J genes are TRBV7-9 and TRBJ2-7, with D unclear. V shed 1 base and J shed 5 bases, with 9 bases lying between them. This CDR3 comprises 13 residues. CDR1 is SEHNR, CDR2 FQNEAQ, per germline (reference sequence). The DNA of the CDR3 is TGTGCCAGCAGCTTAGTTTCCCGGGACGAGCAGTACTTC. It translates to CASSLVSRDEQYF.

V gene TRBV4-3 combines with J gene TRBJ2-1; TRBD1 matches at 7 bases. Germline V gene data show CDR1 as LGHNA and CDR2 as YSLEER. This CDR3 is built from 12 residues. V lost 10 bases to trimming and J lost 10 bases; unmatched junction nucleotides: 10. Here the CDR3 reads CATSQGGREQFF. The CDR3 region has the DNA TGCGCCACAAGCCAAGGGGGCCGGGAGCAGTTCTTC.

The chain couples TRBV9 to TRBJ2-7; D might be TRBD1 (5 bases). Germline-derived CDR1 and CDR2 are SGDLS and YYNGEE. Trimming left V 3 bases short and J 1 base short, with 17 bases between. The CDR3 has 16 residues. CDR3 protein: CASSDSASGNSYEQYF. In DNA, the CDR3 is TGTGCCAGCAGCGATTCGGCGTCAGGGAATTCCTACGAGCAGTACTTC.

The CDR3 region has the DNA TGTGCCAGCAGCGACTCCCGACTAGCGGGGAACACCGGGGAGCTGTTTTTT. As protein: CASSDSRLAGNTGELFF. The rearrangement links TRBV7-6 to TRBJ2-2; TRBD2 matches at 10 bases. The V gene end was trimmed by 5 bases and the J gene end by 1 base; junction bases not matched to a gene: 7. This CDR3 region has 17 residues. Per germline, CDR1 SGHVS and CDR2 FNYEAQ.

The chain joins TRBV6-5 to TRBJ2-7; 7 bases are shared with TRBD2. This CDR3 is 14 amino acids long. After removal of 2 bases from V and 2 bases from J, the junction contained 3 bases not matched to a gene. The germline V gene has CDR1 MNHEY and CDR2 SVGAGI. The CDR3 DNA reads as TGTGCCAGCAGTTACGGGCGGGAGACCTACGAGCAGTACTTC. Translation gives CASSYGRETYEQYF.

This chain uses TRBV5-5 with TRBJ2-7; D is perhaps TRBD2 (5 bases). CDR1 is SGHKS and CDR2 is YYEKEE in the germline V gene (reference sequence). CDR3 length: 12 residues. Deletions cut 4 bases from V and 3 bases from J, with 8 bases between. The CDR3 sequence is CASSPGVYEQYF. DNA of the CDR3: TGTGCCAGCAGCCCCGGGGTCTACGAGCAGTACTTC.

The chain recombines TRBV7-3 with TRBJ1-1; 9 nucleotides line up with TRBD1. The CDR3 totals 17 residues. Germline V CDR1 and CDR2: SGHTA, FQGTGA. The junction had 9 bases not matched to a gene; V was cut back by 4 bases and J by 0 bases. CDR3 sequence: CASSSTGGALMNTEAFF. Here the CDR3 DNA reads TGTGCCAGCAGCTCCACAGGGGGCGCGTTGATGAACACTGAAGCTTTCTTT.

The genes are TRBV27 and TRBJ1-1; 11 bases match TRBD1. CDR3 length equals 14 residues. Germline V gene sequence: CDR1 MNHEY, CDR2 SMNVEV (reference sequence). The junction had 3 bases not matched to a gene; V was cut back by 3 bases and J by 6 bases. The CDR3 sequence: CASSLGDRGSEAFF. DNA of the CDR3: TGTGCCAGCAGTTTGGGGGACAGGGGGTCTGAAGCTTTCTTT.

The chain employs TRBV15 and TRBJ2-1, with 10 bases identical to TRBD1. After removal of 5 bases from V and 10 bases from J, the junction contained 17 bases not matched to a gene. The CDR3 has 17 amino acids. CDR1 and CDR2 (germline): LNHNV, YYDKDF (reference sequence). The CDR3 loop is CATSESPRQGAKGEQFF. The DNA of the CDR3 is TGTGCCACCAGCGAGTCCCCCAGACAGGGGGCGAAAGGAGAGCAGTTCTTC.